This TCR beta chain was recovered during a study of CD8+ T cells in alopecia areata. RNA extraction was followed by reverse transcription into cDNA, which acted as the sequencing template. Profiled with immunoSEQ multiplex PCR; TCRdb holds only in-frame clones, not every one. The sample gives 200,000 to 250,000 clones, about two thirds of which show up once; around 1.2% is in the top ten. This clone has just a few counts. Antigen specificity is unknown. Study-level results: The study also sequences resident alphabeta T cells of normal skin in scalp samples.

CDR3 size: 13 residues. Per the germline V gene, CDR1 is SGHRS and CDR2 is YFSETQ. Trimming cost V 3 bases and J 5 bases, with 11 bases left between them. Specimen: CD4+ T cells sorted from blood, collected at week 0. This TCR came from a human donor with alopecia areata. This rearrangement joins TRBV5-1 to TRBJ2-5; D gene unclear. CDR3 sequence: CASSSTGPETQYF. The DNA for the CDR3 is TGCGCCAGCAGCTCGACTGGCCCGGAGACCCAGTACTTC.